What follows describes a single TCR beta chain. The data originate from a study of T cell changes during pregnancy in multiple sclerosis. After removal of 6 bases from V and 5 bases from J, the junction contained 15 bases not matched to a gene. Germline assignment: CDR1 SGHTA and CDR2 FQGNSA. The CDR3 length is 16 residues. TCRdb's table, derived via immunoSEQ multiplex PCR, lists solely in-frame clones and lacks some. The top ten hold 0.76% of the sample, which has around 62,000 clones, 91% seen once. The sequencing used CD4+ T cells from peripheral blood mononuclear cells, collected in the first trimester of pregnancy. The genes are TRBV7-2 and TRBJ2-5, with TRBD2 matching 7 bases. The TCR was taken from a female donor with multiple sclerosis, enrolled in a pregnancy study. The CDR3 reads CASSPRLASFRETQYF. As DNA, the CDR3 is TGTGCCAGCAGTCCCAGACTAGCAAGTTTTAGGGAGACCCAGTACTTC.